These T cell receptor beta chains were read from a single sample in a study of control samples from healthy donors and cancer patients. Repertoires were generated with immunoSEQ multiplex PCR, while TCRdb's copy carries only in-frame clones and drops some. The sample gives some 49,000 clones, 86% of which show up once; roughly 2.8% is in the top ten. Sequenced material: PBMCs. The source is a woman between 50 and 59 years old with lung cancer. CDR3s include the opening cysteine and the closing phenylalanine or tryptophan. Fields, in order: CDR3 DNA, CDR3 protein, J gene, V gene, D gene, clone size. A D gene is named only where the DNA matches it firmly. Where a row states a size, it is once, few, many or the class of an expanded clone; other rows omit it.

CDR3nt: TGTGCCAGCAGCTTAGCTCCGCAGGGACAGGGGGTCGGCAATCAGCCCCAGCATTTT
CDR3aa: CASSLAPQGQGVGNQPQHF
j_gene: TRBJ1-5
v_gene: TRBV7-6
d_gene: TRBD1
abundance: NA

CDR3nt: TGTGCCACCAGTGGGGGGGAGAACACTGAAGCTTTCTTT
CDR3aa: CATSGGENTEAFF
j_gene: TRBJ1-1
v_gene: TRBV24-1
d_gene: NA
abundance: once

CDR3nt: TGTGCCAGCAGCCTTAGTTGGGACAGGGGAGAAAAACTGTTTTTT
CDR3aa: CASSLSWDRGEKLFF
j_gene: TRBJ1-4
v_gene: TRBV28
d_gene: TRBD1
abundance: NA

CDR3nt: TGTGCCTGGACCACTGGAGGGAGTGGGGCCTATGGCTACACCTTC
CDR3aa: CAWTTGGSGAYGYTF
j_gene: TRBJ1-2
v_gene: TRBV30
d_gene: NA
abundance: NA

CDR3nt: TGCAGCATCCGTGCAGGGTCAACTGAAGCTTTCTTT
CDR3aa: CSIRAGSTEAFF
j_gene: TRBJ1-1
v_gene: TRBV29-1
d_gene: NA
abundance: NA

CDR3nt: TGTGCCAGCTCACCGGCTGCAGGGGGGTACACTGAAGCTTTCTTT
CDR3aa: CASSPAAGGYTEAFF
j_gene: TRBJ1-1
v_gene: TRBV18
d_gene: TRBD1
abundance: once

CDR3nt: TGTGCCATCAGAAAACAGGGGTCTGAGCAGTTCTTC
CDR3aa: CAIRKQGSEQFF
j_gene: TRBJ2-1
v_gene: TRBV10-3
d_gene: TRBD1
abundance: NA

CDR3nt: TGTGCCAGCAGCTTAGGACAGTTGGATACGCAGTATTTT
CDR3aa: CASSLGQLDTQYF
j_gene: TRBJ2-3
v_gene: TRBV11-3
d_gene: NA
abundance: NA

CDR3nt: TGCGCCAGCAGTGAGTCAGGACTAGCGGGGGCCCTAAAGACCCAGTACTTC
CDR3aa: CASSESGLAGALKTQYF
j_gene: TRBJ2-5
v_gene: TRBV10-1
d_gene: TRBD2
abundance: NA

CDR3nt: TGCGCCAGCAGCCAAGAACCAGGGGGAGGGGGCTATGGCTACACCTTC
CDR3aa: CASSQEPGGGGYGYTF
j_gene: TRBJ1-2
v_gene: TRBV4-3
d_gene: TRBD1
abundance: NA

CDR3nt: TGTGCCAGCAGTTCCCACCCCCTCCAAGAGACCCAGTACTTC
CDR3aa: CASSSHPLQETQYF
j_gene: TRBJ2-5
v_gene: TRBV6-5
d_gene: NA
abundance: NA

CDR3nt: TGTGCCAGCAGCTTAACTGGGCAAGCGGGTTACACCGGGGAGCTGTTTTTT
CDR3aa: CASSLTGQAGYTGELFF
j_gene: TRBJ2-2
v_gene: TRBV7-3
d_gene: NA
abundance: NA

CDR3nt: TGTGCCAGCAGCTTGGCACAGGGGCTGAATTCACCCCTCCACTTT
CDR3aa: CASSLAQGLNSPLHF
j_gene: TRBJ1-6
v_gene: TRBV5-6
d_gene: TRBD1
abundance: NA

CDR3nt: TGTGCCAGCAGCTTAGGGCAGAACACTGAAGCTTTCTTT
CDR3aa: CASSLGQNTEAFF
j_gene: TRBJ1-1
v_gene: TRBV11-3
d_gene: NA
abundance: once

CDR3nt: TGTGCCAGCAGTTCCGGGACAGGGGCCTTCTATAGCAATCAGCCCCAGCATTTT
CDR3aa: CASSSGTGAFYSNQPQHF
j_gene: TRBJ1-5
v_gene: TRBV4-2
d_gene: TRBD1
abundance: NA

CDR3nt: TGTGCCAGCAGCCCGTTAAGGACGTCGGATGGCTACACCTTC
CDR3aa: CASSPLRTSDGYTF
j_gene: TRBJ1-2
v_gene: TRBV13
d_gene: NA
abundance: NA

CDR3nt: TGTGCCAGCGCGGGACAGCTGAACTATGGCTACACCTTC
CDR3aa: CASAGQLNYGYTF
j_gene: TRBJ1-2
v_gene: TRBV6-5
d_gene: TRBD1
abundance: NA

CDR3nt: TGTGCCAGCAGCCCACTAGATTCTTGGGCCAACGTCCTGACTTTC
CDR3aa: CASSPLDSWANVLTF
j_gene: TRBJ2-6
v_gene: TRBV9
d_gene: NA
abundance: NA

CDR3nt: TGTGCCAGCAGTGAACGGGCCGGGGTTGGCTACACCTTC
CDR3aa: CASSERAGVGYTF
j_gene: TRBJ1-2
v_gene: TRBV2
d_gene: NA
abundance: NA

CDR3nt: TGCAGTGCTAGTCAACAGGGAGGCTATGGCTACACCTTC
CDR3aa: CSASQQGGYGYTF
j_gene: TRBJ1-2
v_gene: TRBV20-1
d_gene: NA
abundance: NA

CDR3nt: TGTGCCAGCAGTGAAATGGTAGCGGGGGGCCTGGGAGATACGCAGTATTTT
CDR3aa: CASSEMVAGGLGDTQYF
j_gene: TRBJ2-3
v_gene: TRBV2
d_gene: TRBD2
abundance: once

CDR3nt: TGTGCCAGCAGAGTGGAGGCAGCTAATTCACCCCTCCACTTT
CDR3aa: CASRVEAANSPLHF
j_gene: TRBJ1-6
v_gene: TRBV7-3
d_gene: NA
abundance: NA

CDR3nt: TGTGCCAGCAGCACCCTAGCGGGGGGGACCGGGGAGCTGTTTTTT
CDR3aa: CASSTLAGGTGELFF
j_gene: TRBJ2-2
v_gene: TRBV9
d_gene: TRBD2
abundance: once

CDR3nt: TGTGCCAGCAGCCGGACAGCCTCTTCCCTCCACTTT
CDR3aa: CASSRTASSLHF
j_gene: TRBJ1-6
v_gene: TRBV5-6
d_gene: NA
abundance: NA

CDR3nt: TGTGCCAGCAGTTCTCAGGGAGGGAGAGAGTATGGCTACACCTTC
CDR3aa: CASSSQGGREYGYTF
j_gene: TRBJ1-2
v_gene: TRBV28
d_gene: NA
abundance: NA

CDR3nt: TGTGCCAGCAGATTGGACAGATTCCAAGAGACCCAGTACTTC
CDR3aa: CASRLDRFQETQYF
j_gene: TRBJ2-5
v_gene: TRBV6-5
d_gene: NA
abundance: NA

CDR3nt: TGTGCCAGCAGCTCACGACTAGCGGGGGCTAGCACAGATACGCAGTATTTT
CDR3aa: CASSSRLAGASTDTQYF
j_gene: TRBJ2-3
v_gene: TRBV5-4
d_gene: TRBD2
abundance: NA

CDR3nt: TGTGCCAGCAGTTACGCTCAGACAGGGTCCAGAGGCTACACCTTC
CDR3aa: CASSYAQTGSRGYTF
j_gene: TRBJ1-2
v_gene: TRBV6-6
d_gene: TRBD1
abundance: NA

CDR3nt: TGTGCCAGTAGTCTCGGGACAACCTACGAGCAGTACTTC
CDR3aa: CASSLGTTYEQYF
j_gene: TRBJ2-7
v_gene: TRBV19
d_gene: NA
abundance: few

CDR3nt: TGCGCCAGCAGCTGGACAGCAAGAGAGACCCAGTACTTC
CDR3aa: CASSWTARETQYF
j_gene: TRBJ2-5
v_gene: TRBV5-1
d_gene: NA
abundance: NA

CDR3nt: TGTGCCATCAGTGCGACAGGGAAAGAGACCCAGTACTTC
CDR3aa: CAISATGKETQYF
j_gene: TRBJ2-5
v_gene: TRBV10-3
d_gene: TRBD1
abundance: NA

CDR3nt: TGTGCCAGCAGTGAAGCGGTCAGGGTGGACACTGAAGCTTTCTTT
CDR3aa: CASSEAVRVDTEAFF
j_gene: TRBJ1-1
v_gene: TRBV2
d_gene: NA
abundance: NA

CDR3nt: TGTGCCACCCAAAGGACAGACACTGAAGCTTTCTTT
CDR3aa: CATQRTDTEAFF
j_gene: TRBJ1-1
v_gene: TRBV10-3
d_gene: NA
abundance: NA

CDR3nt: TGTGCCAGCAGCCCAGGGACAGGGATGTATAATTCACCCCTCCACTTT
CDR3aa: CASSPGTGMYNSPLHF
j_gene: TRBJ1-6
v_gene: TRBV7-9
d_gene: TRBD1
abundance: NA

CDR3nt: TGTGCCAGCAGCAGGACTAGCGAAGAGACCCAGTACTTC
CDR3aa: CASSRTSEETQYF
j_gene: TRBJ2-5
v_gene: TRBV5-4
d_gene: TRBD2
abundance: NA

CDR3nt: TGCGCCAGCAGCCAGGCGGCAGGGGGAGCCTATGGCTACACCTTC
CDR3aa: CASSQAAGGAYGYTF
j_gene: TRBJ1-2
v_gene: TRBV4-1
d_gene: TRBD1
abundance: NA

CDR3nt: TGCGCCAGCAGCCAAGATAGACGGCAGGGGAGCTACGAGCAGTACTTC
CDR3aa: CASSQDRRQGSYEQYF
j_gene: TRBJ2-7
v_gene: TRBV4-3
d_gene: NA
abundance: once

CDR3nt: TGTGCCACCAGCAGAGATATGCGGGGGGCCCGGGATACGCAGTATTTT
CDR3aa: CATSRDMRGARDTQYF
j_gene: TRBJ2-3
v_gene: TRBV15
d_gene: TRBD2
abundance: once

CDR3nt: TGTGCCAGCAGCTGGAGGAACACTGAAGCTTTCTTT
CDR3aa: CASSWRNTEAFF
j_gene: TRBJ1-1
v_gene: TRBV6-6
d_gene: NA
abundance: NA

CDR3nt: TGTGCCAGCAGCGAATACCAGGGGGTGAGCTCCTACAATGAGCAGTTCTTC
CDR3aa: CASSEYQGVSSYNEQFF
j_gene: TRBJ2-1
v_gene: TRBV13
d_gene: TRBD1
abundance: NA

CDR3nt: TGTGCCAGCAGCCATATGTTTTCACCTTATGGCTACACCTTC
CDR3aa: CASSHMFSPYGYTF
j_gene: TRBJ1-2
v_gene: TRBV14
d_gene: NA
abundance: NA

CDR3nt: TGTGCCTGGAGTACGGGCGGGAATCAGCCCCAGCATTTT
CDR3aa: CAWSTGGNQPQHF
j_gene: TRBJ1-5
v_gene: TRBV30
d_gene: NA
abundance: NA